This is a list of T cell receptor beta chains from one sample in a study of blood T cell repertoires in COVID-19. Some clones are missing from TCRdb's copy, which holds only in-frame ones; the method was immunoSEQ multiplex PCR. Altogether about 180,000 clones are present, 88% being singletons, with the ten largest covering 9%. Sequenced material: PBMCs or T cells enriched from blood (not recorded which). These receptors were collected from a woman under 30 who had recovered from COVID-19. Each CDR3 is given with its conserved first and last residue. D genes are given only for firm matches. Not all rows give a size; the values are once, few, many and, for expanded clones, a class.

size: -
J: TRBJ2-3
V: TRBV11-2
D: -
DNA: TGTGCCAGCAGCTGGAGCCGAGATACGCAGTATTTT
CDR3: CASSWSRDTQYF

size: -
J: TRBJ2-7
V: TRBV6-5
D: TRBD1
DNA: TGTGCCAGCAGATACATTAATACAGGGGTCTACGAGCAGTACTTC
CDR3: CASRYINTGVYEQYF

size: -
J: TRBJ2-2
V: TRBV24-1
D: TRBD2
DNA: TGTGCCACCAGTCGGGCCGGGGCGGGAGAGACCGGGGAGCTGTTTTTT
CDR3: CATSRAGAGETGELFF

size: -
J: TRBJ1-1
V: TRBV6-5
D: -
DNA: TGTGCCAGCAGACAGGGTCTTCAAGCTTTCTTT
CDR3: CASRQGLQAFF

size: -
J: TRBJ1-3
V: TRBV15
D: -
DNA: TGTGCCACCAGCAGAGATCGGGCTGGAAACACCATATATTTT
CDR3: CATSRDRAGNTIYF

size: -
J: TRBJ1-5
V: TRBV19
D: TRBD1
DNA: TGTGCCAGTAACTTGGACAGGGACAATCAGCCCCAGCATTTT
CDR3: CASNLDRDNQPQHF

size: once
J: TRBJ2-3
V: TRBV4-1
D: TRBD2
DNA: TGCGCCAGCAGCCAAGGGGCCCGACTAGCGGGAGATACGCAGTATTTT
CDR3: CASSQGARLAGDTQYF

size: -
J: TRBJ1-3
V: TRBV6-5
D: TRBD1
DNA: TGTGCCAGCAGTACAGGGGGTGGAAACACCATATATTTT
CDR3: CASSTGGGNTIYF

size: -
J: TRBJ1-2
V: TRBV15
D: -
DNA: TGTGCCACCAGCAGAGATTCGAAGGGGGGGATCTATGGCTACACCTTC
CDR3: CATSRDSKGGIYGYTF

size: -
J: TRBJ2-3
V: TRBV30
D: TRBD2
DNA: TGTGCCGAAACTACTAGCGGGAGCACAGATACGCAGTATTTT
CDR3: CAETTSGSTDTQYF

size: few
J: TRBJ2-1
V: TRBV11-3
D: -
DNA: TGTGCCAGCAGCTTTATTAGCGGTTACAATGAGCAGTTCTTC
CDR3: CASSFISGYNEQFF

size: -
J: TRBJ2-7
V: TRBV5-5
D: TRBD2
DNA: TGTGCCAGCAGCTCAGGGACTAGCGGGGTTTACGAGCAGTACTTC
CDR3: CASSSGTSGVYEQYF

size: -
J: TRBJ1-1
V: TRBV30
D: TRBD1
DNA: TGTGCCTGGCCTAGGACAGGAATGAACACTGAAGCTTTCTTT
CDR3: CAWPRTGMNTEAFF

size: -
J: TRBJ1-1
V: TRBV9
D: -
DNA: TGTGCCAGCAGCGTAGGGGGCCTGGGTGAAGCTTTCTTT
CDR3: CASSVGGLGEAFF

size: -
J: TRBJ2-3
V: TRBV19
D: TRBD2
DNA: TGTGCCAGTAGTATAGGCCGATTGACTAGCGGCACAGATACGCAGTATTTT
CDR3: CASSIGRLTSGTDTQYF

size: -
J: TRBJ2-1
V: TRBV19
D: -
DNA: TGTGCCAGTAGTATCGACACCTACAATGAGCAGTTCTTC
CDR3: CASSIDTYNEQFF

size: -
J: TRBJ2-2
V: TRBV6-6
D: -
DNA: TGTGCCAGCAATCCCGGTACAGGGTGGGCCGGGGAGCTGTTTTTT
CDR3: CASNPGTGWAGELFF

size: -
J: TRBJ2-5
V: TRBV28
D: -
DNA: TGTGCCAGCAGTCGTCGGACTACATACACCCAGTACTTC
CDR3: CASSRRTTYTQYF

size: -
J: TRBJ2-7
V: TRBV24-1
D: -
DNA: TGTGCCACCAGTGATTCCGGAGGAGGGAGGCCATACGAGCAGTACTTC
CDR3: CATSDSGGGRPYEQYF

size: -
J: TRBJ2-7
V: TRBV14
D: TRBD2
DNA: TGTGCCAGCAGCCTGGGACTAGCGGGGGTGCCGTACTTC
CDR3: CASSLGLAGVPYF

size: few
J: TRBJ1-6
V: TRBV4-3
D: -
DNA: TGCGCCAGCAGCCAAGACCCCAGTTCACCCCTCCACTTT
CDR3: CASSQDPSSPLHF

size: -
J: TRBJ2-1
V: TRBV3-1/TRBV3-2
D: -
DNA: TGTGCCAGCAGCCACAGCGGCGAGTACAATGAGCAGTTCTTC
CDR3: CASSHSGEYNEQFF

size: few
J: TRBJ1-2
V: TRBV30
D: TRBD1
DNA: TGTGCCTGGAGTGTCGGGGGACAGGGGGCCTCCGAGGGGACCTTC
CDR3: CAWSVGGQGASEGTF

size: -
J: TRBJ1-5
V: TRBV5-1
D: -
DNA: TGCGCCAGCAGCGTTAGCCCCATTAGCAATCAGCCCCAGCATTTT
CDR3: CASSVSPISNQPQHF